This TCR beta chain was found in a study of blood T cell repertoires in COVID-19. Study as a whole: The cDNA or gDNA used as material had been derived from T cells, B-cell-depleted T cells, or PBMCs.

How the authors handled the data: For nucleated cells, counts were estimated from reference gene primer amplification. Repertoires were generated with immunoSEQ multiplex PCR, while TCRdb's copy carries only in-frame clones and drops some. V and J calls and clone size are as listed in that table; D and trimming were resolved from the DNA. The sample shows 250,000 to 350,000 clones, roughly 87% of them seen only once. What was sequenced was peripheral blood. The TCR comes from a woman aged 50 to 65 who had recovered from COVID-19.

Written as DNA, the CDR3 is TGTGCCACCAGCAGACTTACAGGGGTGGGGAACACTGAAGCTTTCTTT. This gives the protein CATSRLTGVGNTEAFF. V and J are TRBV15 and TRBJ1-1; 7 bases are a match to TRBD1. This CDR3 has 16 amino acids. Germline V gene sequence: CDR1 LNHNV, CDR2 YYDKDF (reference sequence). V lost 2 bases, J lost 1 base, and 7 bases stayed unmatched. Full variable domain (missing parts from reference TRBV15 and TRBJ1-1): DAMVIQNPRYQVTQFGKPVTLSCSQTLNHNVMYWYQQKSSQAPKLLFHYYDKDFNNEADTPDNFQSRRPNTSFCFLDIRSPGLGDTAMYLCATSRLTGVGNTEAFFGQGTRLTVV.